This TCR beta chain was recorded in a study of neoadjuvant anti-PD-1 for oral cavity cancer. About the study: Patients mostly received three to four biweekly nivolumab doses at 3 mg/kg before surgery. Notes on the study in general: Post-nivolumab, blood T cell clonality was significantly elevated in non-responders. Each response group had just a few patients in TCR analyses.

Six replicates per PBMC sample, mostly from roughly 450 ng of genomic DNA. The assay was immunoSEQ multiplex PCR, and TCRdb's table has in-frame clones only and misses some. The data show 30,000 to 35,000 clones, about 86% seen once. Notes on this clone: The target antigen is unknown.

This TCR was sampled from a person between 40 and 85 years old with oral cavity squamous cell carcinoma. The sample in question was PBMCs, obtained before nivolumab (anti-PD-1) treatment.

CDR3 nucleotides: TGCAGTGCTGTCCAACAGGGAAGAGCTTTCTTT. Its translation is CSAVQQGRAFF. The V gene is TRBV20-1, the J gene TRBJ1-1, with D possibly being TRBD1 (6 bases). This CDR3 region has 11 residues. Germline V lookup: CDR1 DFQATT, CDR2 SNEGSKA (reference sequence). V was trimmed by 5 bases and J by 10 bases, leaving 14 bases between them.